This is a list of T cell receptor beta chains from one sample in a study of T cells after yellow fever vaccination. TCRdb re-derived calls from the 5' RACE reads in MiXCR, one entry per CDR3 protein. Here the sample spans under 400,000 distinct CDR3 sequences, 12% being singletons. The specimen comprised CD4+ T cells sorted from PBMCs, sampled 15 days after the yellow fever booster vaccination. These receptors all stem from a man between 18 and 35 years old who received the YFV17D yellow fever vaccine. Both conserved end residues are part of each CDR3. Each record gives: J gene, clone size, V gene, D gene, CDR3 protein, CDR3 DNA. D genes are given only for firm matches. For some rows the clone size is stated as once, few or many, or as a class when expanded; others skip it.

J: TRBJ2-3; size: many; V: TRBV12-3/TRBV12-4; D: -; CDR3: CASSSRGTDTQYF; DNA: TGTGCCAGCAGTTCAAGGGGCACAGATACGCAGTATTTT
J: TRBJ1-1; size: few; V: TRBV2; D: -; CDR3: CASSEQGTGNTEAFF; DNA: TGTGCCAGCAGTGAACAAGGGACGGGCAACACTGAAGCTTTCTTT
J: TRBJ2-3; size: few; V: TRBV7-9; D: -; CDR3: CASRRDRTDTQYF; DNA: TGTGCCAGCAGGCGGGACCGTACAGATACGCAGTATTTT
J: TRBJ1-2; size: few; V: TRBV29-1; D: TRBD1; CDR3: CSAGQGSGYTF; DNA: TGCAGCGCCGGACAGGGCAGTGGCTACACCTTC
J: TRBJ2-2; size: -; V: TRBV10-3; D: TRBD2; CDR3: CAISKTIGLAVNTGELFF; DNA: TGTGCCATCAGTAAAACTATAGGACTAGCGGTGAACACCGGGGAGCTGTTTTTT
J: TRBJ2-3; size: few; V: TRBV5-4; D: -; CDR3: CASSFYRPDTQYF; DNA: TGTGCCAGCAGTTTTTATAGACCAGATACGCAGTATTTT
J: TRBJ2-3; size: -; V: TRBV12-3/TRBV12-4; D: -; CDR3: CASTPKDFSDTQYF; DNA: TGTGCCAGCACCCCTAAGGACTTTTCAGATACGCAGTATTTT
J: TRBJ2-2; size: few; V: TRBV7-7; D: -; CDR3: CASSLAVTGELFF; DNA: TGTGCTAGCAGCTTAGCGGTCACCGGGGAGCTGTTTTTT
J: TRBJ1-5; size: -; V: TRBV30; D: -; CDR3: CAWTGAANQPQHF; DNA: TGTGCCTGGACAGGGGCGGCTAATCAGCCCCAGCATTTT
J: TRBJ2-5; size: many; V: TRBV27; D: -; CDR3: CASSFGPGETQYF; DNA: -
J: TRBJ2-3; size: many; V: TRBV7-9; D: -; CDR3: CASSPGSTDTQYF; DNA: TGTGCCAGCTCCCCGGGGAGCACAGATACGCAGTATTTT
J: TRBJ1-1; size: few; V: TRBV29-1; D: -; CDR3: CSVGTPTEAFF; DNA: TGCAGCGTTGGCACCCCAACTGAAGCTTTCTTT
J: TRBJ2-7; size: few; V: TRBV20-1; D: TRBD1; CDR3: CSARNPGQGGYEQYF; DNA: TGCAGTGCCCGAAATCCGGGACAGGGCGGCTACGAGCAGTACTTC
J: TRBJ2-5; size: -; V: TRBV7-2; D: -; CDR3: CASSLLSETQYF; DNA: TGTGCCAGCAGCCTACTATCAGAGACCCAGTACTTC
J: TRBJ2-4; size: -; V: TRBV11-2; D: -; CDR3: CASSFRGGQNIQYF; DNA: TGTGCCAGCAGCTTTCGAGGAGGCCAAAACATTCAGTACTTC
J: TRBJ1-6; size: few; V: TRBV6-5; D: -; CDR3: CASSQGYSPLHF; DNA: TGTGCCAGCAGCCAGGGGTATTCACCCCTCCACTTT
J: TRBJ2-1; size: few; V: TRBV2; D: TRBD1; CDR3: CASSSRTGGRNEQFF; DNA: TGTGCCAGCAGTTCCCGGACAGGGGGAAGGAATGAGCAGTTCTTC
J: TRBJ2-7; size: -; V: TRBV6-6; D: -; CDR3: CASSYLGLSLNWYF; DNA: TGTGCCAGCAGTTACCTCGGACTCAGTCTGAACTGGTACTTC
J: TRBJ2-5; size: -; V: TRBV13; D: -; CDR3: CASSLGPDGGGYF; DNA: TGTGCCAGCAGCTTAGGCCCGGACGGCGGAGGGTACTTC
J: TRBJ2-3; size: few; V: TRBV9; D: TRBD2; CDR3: CASGPGLAGGLADTQYF; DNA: TGTGCCAGCGGCCCGGGACTAGCGGGGGGTTTAGCAGATACGCAGTATTTT
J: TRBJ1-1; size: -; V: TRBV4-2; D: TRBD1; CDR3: CASSQPGTALEAFF; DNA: TGTGCCAGCAGCCAACCGGGGACAGCCCTTGAAGCTTTCTTT
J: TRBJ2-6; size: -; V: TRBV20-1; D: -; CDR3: CSAREGDGANVLTF; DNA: TGCAGTGCTAGAGAGGGGGATGGGGCCAACGTCCTGACTTTC
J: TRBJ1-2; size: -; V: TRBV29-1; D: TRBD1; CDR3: CSVTKDRGNGYTF; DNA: TGCAGCGTCACCAAGGACAGGGGAAATGGCTACACCTTC
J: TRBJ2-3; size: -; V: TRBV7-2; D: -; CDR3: CASKEDTQYF; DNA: TGTGCCTCAAAGGAAGATACGCAGTATTTT
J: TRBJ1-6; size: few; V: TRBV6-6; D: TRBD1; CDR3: CASSYSGTGDGSPLHF; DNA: TGTGCCAGCAGTTACTCGGGGACAGGGGACGGATCACCCCTCCACTTT
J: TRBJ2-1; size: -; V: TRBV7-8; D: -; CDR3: CASSPRRVGYNEQFF; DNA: TGTGCCAGCAGCCCCCGAAGGGTGGGATACAATGAGCAGTTCTTC
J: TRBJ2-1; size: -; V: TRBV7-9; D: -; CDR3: CASSSFQTGALWEQFF; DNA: TGTGCCAGCAGTTCATTCCAGACCGGCGCACTCTGGGAGCAGTTCTTC
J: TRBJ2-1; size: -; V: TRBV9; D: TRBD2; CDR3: CASSPGRGGLWYNEQFF; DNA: TGTGCCAGCAGCCCGGGGCGGGGGGGCTTGTGGTACAATGAGCAGTTCTTC
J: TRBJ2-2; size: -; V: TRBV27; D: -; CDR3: CASSLSGRVDTGELFF; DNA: TGTGCCAGCAGTTTATCGGGCAGGGTGGACACCGGGGAGCTGTTTTTT
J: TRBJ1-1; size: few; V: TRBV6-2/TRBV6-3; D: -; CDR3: CASSTRLRTDEAFF; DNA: TGTGCCAGCAGTACACGACTCCGGACGGATGAAGCTTTCTTT
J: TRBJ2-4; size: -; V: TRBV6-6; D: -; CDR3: CASRLRGGQDIQYF; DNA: TGTGCCAGCAGACTAAGGGGGGGCCAGGACATTCAGTACTTC
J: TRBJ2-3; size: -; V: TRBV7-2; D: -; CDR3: CASSLRAERGTQYF; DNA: TGTGCCAGCAGCCTCAGGGCGGAGAGGGGGACGCAGTATTTT
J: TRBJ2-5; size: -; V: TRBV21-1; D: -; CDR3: CASRPGWWPGQETQYF; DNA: TGTGCCAGCAGGCCCGGTTGGTGGCCAGGGCAAGAGACCCAGTACTTC
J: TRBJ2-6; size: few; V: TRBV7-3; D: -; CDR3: CASSLSHSGANVLTF; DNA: TGTGCCAGCAGCCTCAGTCACTCTGGGGCCAACGTCCTGACTTTC
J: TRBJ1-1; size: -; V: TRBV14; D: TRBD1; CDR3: CASSPRDRGRESTEAFF; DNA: TGTGCCAGCAGCCCCAGGGACAGGGGGAGAGAGAGCACTGAAGCTTTCTTT
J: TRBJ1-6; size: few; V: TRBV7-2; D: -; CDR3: CASSIQGGGNSPLHF; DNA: TGTGCCAGCAGCATCCAGGGCGGCGGGAATTCACCCCTCCACTTT
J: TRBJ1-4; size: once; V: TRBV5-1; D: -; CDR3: CASRIAATNEKLFF; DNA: TGCGCCAGCAGGATAGCAGCAACTAATGAAAAACTGTTTTTT
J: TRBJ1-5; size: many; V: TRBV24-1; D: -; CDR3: CATSDAGTYQPQHF; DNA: TGTGCCACCAGTGACGCGGGGACGTATCAGCCCCAGCATTTT
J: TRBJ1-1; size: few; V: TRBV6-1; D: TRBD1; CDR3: CASRMTGVTEAFF; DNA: TGTGCCAGCAGGATGACAGGGGTTACTGAAGCTTTCTTT
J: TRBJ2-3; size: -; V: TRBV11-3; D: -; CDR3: CASSLGLQSPSTDTQYF; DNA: TGTGCCAGCAGCTTAGGTTTACAGTCCCCTAGCACAGATACGCAGTATTTT
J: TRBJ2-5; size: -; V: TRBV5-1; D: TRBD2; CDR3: CASSGSARGETQYF; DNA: TGCGCCAGCAGCGGCTCAGCGCGGGGGGAGACCCAGTACTTC
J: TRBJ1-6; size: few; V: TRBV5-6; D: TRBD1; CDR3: CASSPLTGDSPHF; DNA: TGTGCCAGCAGCCCACTAACCGGGGACAGTCCCCACTTT
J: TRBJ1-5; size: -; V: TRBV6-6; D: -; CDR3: CASSNRDGGDQPQHF; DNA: TGTGCCAGCAGCAACCGTGACGGGGGGGACCAGCCCCAGCATTTT
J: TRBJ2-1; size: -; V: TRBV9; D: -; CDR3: CASSVAEAGEQFF; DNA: TGTGCCAGCAGCGTAGCAGAAGCTGGTGAGCAGTTCTTC
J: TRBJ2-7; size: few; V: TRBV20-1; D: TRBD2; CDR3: CSASPLAGGTYEQYF; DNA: TGCAGTGCTAGCCCTCTCGCGGGGGGGACCTACGAGCAGTACTTC
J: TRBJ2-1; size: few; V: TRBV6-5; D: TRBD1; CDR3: CASNPTGTGGLNEQFF; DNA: TGTGCCAGCAACCCCACCGGGACAGGGGGCCTTAATGAGCAGTTCTTC
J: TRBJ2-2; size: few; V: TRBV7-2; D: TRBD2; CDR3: CASSLAAGGATGELFF; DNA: TGTGCCAGCAGCTTAGCAGCGGGGGGGGCCACCGGGGAGCTGTTTTTT
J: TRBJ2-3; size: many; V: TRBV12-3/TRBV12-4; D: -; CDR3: CASRGRSTDTQYF; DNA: TGTGCCAGCAGGGGGAGGAGCACAGATACGCAGTATTTT
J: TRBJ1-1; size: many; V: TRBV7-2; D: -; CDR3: CASSLVGAGTEAFF; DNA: TGTGCCAGCAGCTTAGTAGGGGCGGGCACTGAAGCTTTCTTT
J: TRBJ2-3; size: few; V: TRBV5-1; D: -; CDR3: CASNPGGTDTQYF; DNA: TGCGCCAGCAACCCGGGGGGCACAGATACGCAGTATTTT
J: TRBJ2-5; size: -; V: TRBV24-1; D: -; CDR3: CATSATLGTQETQYF; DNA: TGTGCCACCAGTGCCACACTCGGGACCCAAGAGACCCAGTACTTC
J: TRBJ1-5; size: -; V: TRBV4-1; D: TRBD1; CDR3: CASSQGLTGTNQPQHF; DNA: TGCGCCAGCAGCCAAGGTTTGACAGGGACCAATCAGCCCCAGCATTTT
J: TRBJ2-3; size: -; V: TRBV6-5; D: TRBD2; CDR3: CASGNGGVTDTQYF; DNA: TGTGCCAGCGGGAACGGGGGGGTCACAGATACGCAGTATTTT
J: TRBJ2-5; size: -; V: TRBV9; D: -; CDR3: CASSVADWKETQYF; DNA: TGTGCCAGCAGCGTAGCTGACTGGAAAGAGACCCAGTACTTC
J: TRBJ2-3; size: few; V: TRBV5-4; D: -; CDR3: CASSLELGGTQYF; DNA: TGTGCCAGCAGCTTGGAATTGGGCGGTACGCAGTATTTT
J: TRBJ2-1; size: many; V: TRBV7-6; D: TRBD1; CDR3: CASSLRAGGRNEQFF; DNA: TGTGCCAGCAGCTTAAGGGCAGGGGGTCGGAATGAGCAGTTCTTC
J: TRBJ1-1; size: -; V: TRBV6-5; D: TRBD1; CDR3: CASSYAGGTEAFF; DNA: TGTGCCAGCAGTTACGCAGGGGGCACTGAAGCTTTCTTT
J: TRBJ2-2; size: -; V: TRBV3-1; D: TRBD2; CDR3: CASSPVAGVGELFF; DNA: TGTGCCAGCAGCCCTGTAGCGGGGGTCGGGGAGCTGTTTTTT
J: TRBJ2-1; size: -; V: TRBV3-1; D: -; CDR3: CASSSVGDEQFF; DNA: TGTGCCAGCAGCTCCGTGGGCGATGAGCAGTTCTTC
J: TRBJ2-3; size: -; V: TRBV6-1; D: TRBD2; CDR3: CASSSNPGLAGNTDTQYF; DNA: TGTGCCAGCAGTTCAAACCCGGGACTAGCGGGGAACACAGATACGCAGTATTTT